Below are 29 T cell receptor beta chains sequenced from a single sample in a study of T cell responses to AZD1222 COVID-19 vaccine. Assay: immunoSEQ multiplex PCR; the TCRdb copy retains only in-frame clones and omits some. Counted here are some 110,000 clones, about 88% occurring once; the ten biggest clones make up 7.5%. The material sequenced was peripheral blood, taken on day 0 of AZD1222 vaccination. These receptors were obtained from an adult in good health.

This clone has only one observation. The chain couples TRBV7-9 to TRBJ1-3, with TRBD1 matching 12 bases. This CDR3 is built from 19 residues. Germline V CDR1 and CDR2: SEHNR, FQNEAQ (reference sequence). V lost 2 bases, J lost 3 bases, and 11 bases stayed unmatched. The CDR3 sequence is CASSLYGTGGSDHGNTIYF. In nucleotides, the CDR3 is TGTGCCAGCAGCTTATACGGGACAGGGGGCTCGGACCATGGAAACACCATATATTTT.

The CDR3 DNA sequence: TGTGCCAGCAGCTCACTTACTATATCTGGGGCCAACGTCCTGACTTTC. Residues: CASSSLTISGANVLTF. The genes are TRBV11-2 and TRBJ2-6; D not certain. CDR1 SGHAT and CDR2 FQNNGV come from the germline V gene. V shed 4 bases and J shed 1 base, with 11 bases lying between them. CDR3 length: 16 amino acids.

The chain employs TRBV7-8 and TRBJ1-1, with a tentative D call TRBD1 (6 bases). The CDR3 totals 14 residues. CDR1 is SGHVS, CDR2 FQNEAQ, per germline. V shed 4 bases and J shed 0 bases, with 9 bases lying between them. DNA of the CDR3: TGTGCCAGCAGCTGGGGGACATTGAACACTGAAGCTTTCTTT. It is translated as CASSWGTLNTEAFF.

The V call is TRBV28, the J call TRBJ2-4; D is unclear. CDR1 MDHEN and CDR2 SYDVKM come from the germline V gene. The V gene lost 4 bases and the J gene lost 10 bases, with 20 bases spanning the gap. This CDR3 has 15 amino acids. The chain's CDR3 is CASSSLSLGHSIQYF. In DNA, the CDR3 is TGTGCCAGCAGTTCTCTCTCCCTGGGCCATTCAATTCAGTACTTC.

The rearrangement uses TRBV5-1 and TRBJ2-5; D perhaps matches TRBD2 (6 bases). Deletions cut 0 bases from V and 4 bases from J, with 10 bases between. This CDR3 has 14 residues. Germline V CDR1 and CDR2: SGHRS, YFSETQ. The CDR3 reads CASSLVVGGETQYF. The CDR3 coding sequence is TGCGCCAGCAGCTTGGTCGTCGGGGGAGAGACCCAGTACTTC.

In this sample, this clone turned up many times. J is TRBJ2-2 and V is TRBV28, with D uncertain. The CDR3 is made up of 14 amino acids. Trimming stripped 3 bases from V and 3 bases from J, with 8 bases between. Germline values: CDR1 MDHEN, CDR2 SYDVKM. This CDR3 reads CASSFPRDTGELFF. CDR3 DNA sequence: TGTGCCAGCAGTTTCCCCCGCGACACCGGGGAGCTGTTTTTT.

This clone was seen a few times. The chain couples TRBV7-8 to TRBJ1-4; tentative D call: TRBD1 (6 bases). The CDR3 runs to 17 residues. V was shortened by 5 bases and J by 8 bases, with 24 bases between the two germline ends. From germline, CDR1 is SGHVS and CDR2 FQNEAQ. The CDR3 loop is CASSPRGVSGGQEKLFF. CDR3 bases: TGTGCCAGCAGCCCACGGGGGGTTTCCGGGGGCCAAGAAAAACTGTTTTTT.

The J gene is TRBJ2-7, the V gene TRBV5-4; weak D call: TRBD1 (6 bases). Germline CDR1 reads SGHNT; CDR2 reads YYREEE (reference sequence). This CDR3 is 12 amino acids long. Trimming removed 4 bases at V and 4 bases at J, with 9 bases between. CDR3 residues: CASSLDRYEQYF. The CDR3 DNA reads TGTGCCAGCAGCCTCGACAGGTACGAGCAGTACTTC.

This clone was counted a few times. The gene calls are TRBV28 and TRBJ2-2; 8 positions agree with TRBD2. The CDR3 contains 15 residues. Germline V CDR1 and CDR2: MDHEN, SYDVKM. The trim removed 6 bases at V and 2 bases at J, leaving 5 bases unmatched. CDR3 bases: TGTGCCAGCAGCCCTAGCGGGTATAACACCGGGGAGCTGTTTTTT. Its translation is CASSPSGYNTGELFF.

In the case of this clone: Other DNA sequences in the same sample also yield this CDR3. The V gene is TRBV12-3 or TRBV12-4, the J gene TRBJ1-1, with a weak D call TRBD1 (5 bases). Deletions cut 4 bases from V and 5 bases from J, with 5 bases between. The CDR3 totals 11 residues. The CDR3 nucleotides read TGTGCCAGCAGTTGGGGGACTGAAGCTTTCTTT. Protein: CASSWGTEAFF.

The chain carries TRBV7-8 and TRBJ1-4; D is unresolved. This CDR3 is 15 amino acids long. Per the germline V gene, CDR1 is SGHVS and CDR2 is FQNEAQ. Trimming took 7 bases from V and 5 from J, leaving 17 bases between them. This chain's CDR3 is CASTDAPITNEKLFF. In DNA, the CDR3 is TGTGCCAGCACGGATGCGCCGATCACGAATGAAAAACTGTTTTTT.

The gene calls are TRBV2 and TRBJ1-2; 8 positions match TRBD1. CDR1 and CDR2 from the germline V gene are SNHLY and FYNNEI. The CDR3 extends over 16 amino acids. V lost 2 bases, J lost 4 bases, and 9 bases stayed unmatched. The CDR3 DNA follows: TGTGCCAGCAGTGAAAGGGGGACAGGAGATGGCTATGGCTACACCTTC. Its translation: CASSERGTGDGYGYTF.

The J gene is TRBJ1-3, the V gene TRBV5-1; D might be TRBD1 (5 bases). V was shortened by 2 bases and J by 0 bases, with 12 bases between the two germline ends. The CDR3 has 16 amino acids. Germline values: CDR1 SGHRS, CDR2 YFSETQ. The CDR3 region has the DNA TGCGCCAGCAGCTTTACAGGAGAACCCTCTGGAAACACCATATATTTT. Residues: CASSFTGEPSGNTIYF.

This rearrangement joins TRBV11-1 to TRBJ2-7; 10 nucleotides agree with TRBD2. This CDR3 contains 16 residues. Germline trimming cut 5 bases from V and 5 bases from J; bases unmatched to any gene: 12. Germline CDR1 and CDR2: SGHAT and FQDESV (reference sequence). The DNA for the CDR3 is TGTGCCAGCAGCCGCCAGAGCGGGGGGGCATTCGACGAGCAGTACTTC. It specifies CASSRQSGGAFDEQYF.

CDR3 sequence (DNA): TGTGCCAGTAGTCTAACAAATCAGCCCCAGCATTTT. Its protein product is CASSLTNQPQHF. The chain joins TRBV19 to TRBJ1-5; D ambiguous. V was cut by 5 bases and J by 4 bases, with 6 bases left in between. The CDR3 length is 12 residues. CDR1 LNHDA and CDR2 SQIVND come from the germline V gene (reference sequence).

The genes are TRBV7-9 and TRBJ1-2; 8 bases match TRBD1. The CDR3 contains 14 residues. Germline V gene data show CDR1 as SEHNR and CDR2 as FQNEAQ (reference sequence). The trim removed 5 bases at V and 8 bases at J, leaving 10 bases unmatched. The CDR3 is CASSLRQGAGGYTF. DNA of the CDR3: TGTGCCAGCAGCCTCCGCCAGGGGGCGGGAGGCTACACCTTC.

This chain's CDR3 is CASSLWTLGGSGNTIYF. For the CDR3, the DNA is TGTGCCAGCAGCTTGTGGACACTTGGAGGGTCTGGAAACACCATATATTTT. The chain joins TRBV5-6 to TRBJ1-3, with D possibly being TRBD1 (5 bases). Trimming removed 1 base at V and 1 base at J, with 15 bases between. Germline CDR1 and CDR2: SGHDT and YYEEEE. This CDR3 is built from 17 residues.

The chain recombines TRBV5-5 with TRBJ1-1, with a possible D match to TRBD1 (6 bases). Germline lookup yields CDR1 SGHKS and CDR2 YYEKEE (reference sequence). Trimming removed 4 bases from V and 1 base from J, with 11 bases in between. This CDR3 has 14 amino acids. The CDR3 reads CASSLTGENTEAFF. As DNA, the CDR3 is TGTGCCAGCAGCCTGACAGGAGAGAACACTGAAGCTTTCTTT. The variable domain in full, with the rest retrieved from reference TRBV5-5 and TRBJ1-1, is DAGVTQSPTHLIKTRGQQVTLRCSPISGHKSVSWYQQVLGQGPQFIFQYYEKEERGRGNFPDRFSARQFPNYSSELNVNALLLGDSALYLCASSLTGENTEAFFGQGTRLTVV.

This clone was seen only once. The chain links TRBV6-5 to TRBJ2-7, with D perhaps given as TRBD1 or TRBD2 (6 bases each). The germline V gene has CDR1 MNHEY and CDR2 SVGAGI. The ends were cut back, 0 bases at V and 4 bases at J, with 13 bases in the middle. This CDR3 is 15 amino acids long. The CDR3 here is CASSYSRDIGYEQYF. CDR3 DNA sequence: TGTGCCAGCAGTTACTCGCGGGACATAGGGTACGAGCAGTACTTC.

V is TRBV6-5 and J is TRBJ2-7, with D tentatively TRBD1 (6 bases). Trimming shortened V by 4 bases and J by 0 bases, and 16 bases separated the two germline ends. This CDR3 has 16 amino acids. The germline V gene has CDR1 MNHEY and CDR2 SVGAGI. This CDR3 is CASSLTGQRSSYEQYF. The CDR3 region has the DNA TGTGCCAGCAGTTTGACGGGACAAAGGAGCTCCTACGAGCAGTACTTC.

V and J are TRBV7-9 and TRBJ1-1, with 8 bases fitting TRBD1. The CDR3 runs to 15 residues. CDR1 and CDR2 (germline): SEHNR, FQNEAQ (reference sequence). J lost 3 bases, V lost 7 bases, and 10 bases had no gene match. The CDR3 is CASKQGETTHTEAFF. The CDR3 DNA reads as TGTGCCAGCAAACAGGGGGAAACGACGCACACTGAAGCTTTCTTT.

This chain joins TRBV15 and TRBJ1-1; a possible D gene is TRBD1 (5 bases). With 3 bases removed from V and 1 base from J, the gap between germline ends came to 27 bases. The CDR3 is made up of 20 amino acids. Germline loops: CDR1 LNHNV, CDR2 YYDKDF (reference sequence). The CDR3, as DNA: TGTGCCACCAGCAGTGAAATCTGGGGGGTTCTCGCCGCGACGAACACTGAAGCTTTCTTT. Encoded protein: CATSSEIWGVLAATNTEAFF.

The V gene is TRBV5-1, the J gene TRBJ1-5; 8 bases match TRBD1. Per germline, CDR1 SGHRS and CDR2 YFSETQ. CDR3 length: 16 residues. The J segment lost 3 bases and the V segment lost 1 base, leaving 6 bases of the junction unmatched. DNA for the CDR3: TGCGCCAGCAGCTTGTTCCCAGGGGGCTACAATCAGCCCCAGCATTTT. The encoded protein is CASSLFPGGYNQPQHF.

As DNA, the CDR3 is TGTGCCAGCAGTGACAGGGGGCGGTTGCACTCACCCCTCCACTTT. Residues: CASSDRGRLHSPLHF. The rearrangement links TRBV2 to TRBJ1-6; 8 positions agree with TRBD1. The V segment lost 3 bases and the J segment 10 bases; nucleotides outside the gene matches: 8. The CDR3 loop spans 15 amino acids. Germline CDR1 and CDR2: SNHLY and FYNNEI. Based on the CDR3 plus reference TRBV2 and TRBJ1-6, the full variable domain is EPEVTQTPSHQVTQMGQEVILRCVPISNHLYFYWYRQILGQKVEFLVSFYNNEISEKSEIFDDQFSVERPDGSNFTLKIRSTKLEDSAMYFCASSDRGRLHSPLHFGNGTRLTVT.

This chain uses TRBV28 with TRBJ1-6; D call uncertain. CDR3 length: 12 residues. The germline V gene encodes CDR1 MDHEN and CDR2 SYDVKM. Trimming removed 3 bases from V and 11 bases from J, with 8 bases in between. The CDR3 region is CASSLAQTPLHF. In DNA form, the CDR3 reads TGTGCCAGCAGTTTGGCGCAAACACCCCTCCACTTT.

V is TRBV6-1 and J is TRBJ2-7; possibly TRBD1 for D (5 bases). The V gene's germline CDR1 is MNHNS and CDR2 SASEGT. Trimming took off 1 base at V and 1 base at J, with 11 bases between the two ends. The CDR3 has 15 residues. The DNA of the CDR3 is TGTGCCAGCAGTGAAGTATTAGGGGCGTCCTACGAGCAGTACTTC. Its protein product is CASSEVLGASYEQYF.

This clone occurred once. J is TRBJ1-4 and V is TRBV18, with D tentatively TRBD1 (6 bases). The CDR3 spans 13 residues. Trimming stripped 5 bases from V and 7 bases from J, with 11 bases between. Looked up from germline, CDR1 is KGHSH and CDR2 is LQKENI. The CDR3: CASSADSSEKLFF. In nucleotides, the CDR3 is TGTGCCAGCTCAGCGGACAGTTCTGAAAAACTGTTTTTT.

This chain connects TRBV7-9 to TRBJ1-2; D uncertain. Per germline, CDR1 SEHNR and CDR2 FQNEAQ (reference sequence). The ends were cut back, 1 base at V and 2 bases at J, with 8 bases in the middle. There are 14 residues in the CDR3. The CDR3 reads CASSLELINYGYTF. CDR3 bases: TGTGCCAGCAGCTTAGAACTCATCAACTATGGCTACACCTTC.

The V and J genes are TRBV7-3 and TRBJ2-7; TRBD2 matches 7 bases. Per germline, CDR1 SGHTA and CDR2 FQGTGA. V lost 2 bases and J lost 3; bases outside the gene matches: 1. This CDR3 has 13 amino acids. CDR3 in amino acids: CASSLSGGYEQYF. The CDR3 coding sequence is TGTGCCAGCAGCTTATCGGGGGGCTACGAGCAGTACTTC.